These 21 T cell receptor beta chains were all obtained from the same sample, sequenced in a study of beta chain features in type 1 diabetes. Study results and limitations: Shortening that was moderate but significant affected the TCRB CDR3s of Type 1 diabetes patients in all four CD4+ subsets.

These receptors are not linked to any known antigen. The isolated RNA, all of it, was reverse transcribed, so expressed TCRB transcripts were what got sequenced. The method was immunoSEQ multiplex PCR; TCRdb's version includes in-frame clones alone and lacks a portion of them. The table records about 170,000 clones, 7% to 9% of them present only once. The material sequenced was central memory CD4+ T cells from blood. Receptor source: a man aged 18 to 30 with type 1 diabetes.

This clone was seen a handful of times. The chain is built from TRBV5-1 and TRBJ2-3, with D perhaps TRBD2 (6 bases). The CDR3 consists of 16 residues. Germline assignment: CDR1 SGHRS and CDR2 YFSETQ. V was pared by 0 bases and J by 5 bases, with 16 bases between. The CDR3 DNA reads TGCGCCAGCAGCTTGGGGGACTGGCCTCAGGTAGATACGCAGTATTTT. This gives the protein CASSLGDWPQVDTQYF.

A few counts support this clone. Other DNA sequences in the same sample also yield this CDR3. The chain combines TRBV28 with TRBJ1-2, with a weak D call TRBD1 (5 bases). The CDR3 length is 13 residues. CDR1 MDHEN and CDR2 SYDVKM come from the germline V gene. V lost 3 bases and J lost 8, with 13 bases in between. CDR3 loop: CASSFPREGGYTF. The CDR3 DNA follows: TGTGCCAGCAGTTTTCCCAGGGAAGGAGGCTACACCTTC.

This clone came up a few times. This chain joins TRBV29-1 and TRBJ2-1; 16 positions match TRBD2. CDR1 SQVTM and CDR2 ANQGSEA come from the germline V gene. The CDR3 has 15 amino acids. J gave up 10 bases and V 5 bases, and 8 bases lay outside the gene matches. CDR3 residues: CSVSSGTSGRAEQFF. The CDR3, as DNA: TGCAGCGTTTCCTCCGGGACTAGCGGGAGGGCCGAGCAGTTCTTC.

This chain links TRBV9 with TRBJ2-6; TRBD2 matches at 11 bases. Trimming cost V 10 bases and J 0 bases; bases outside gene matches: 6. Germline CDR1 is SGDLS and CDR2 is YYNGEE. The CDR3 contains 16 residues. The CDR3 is CAWGLAEISGANVLTF. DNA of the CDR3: TGTGCCTGGGGACTAGCGGAAATCTCTGGGGCCAACGTCCTGACTTTC.

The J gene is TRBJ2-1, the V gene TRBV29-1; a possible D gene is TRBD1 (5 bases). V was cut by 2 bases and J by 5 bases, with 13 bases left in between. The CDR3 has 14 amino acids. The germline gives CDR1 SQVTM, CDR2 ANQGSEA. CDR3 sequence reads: CSVESRASNNEQFF. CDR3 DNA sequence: TGCAGCGTTGAATCCAGGGCCTCTAACAATGAGCAGTTCTTC.

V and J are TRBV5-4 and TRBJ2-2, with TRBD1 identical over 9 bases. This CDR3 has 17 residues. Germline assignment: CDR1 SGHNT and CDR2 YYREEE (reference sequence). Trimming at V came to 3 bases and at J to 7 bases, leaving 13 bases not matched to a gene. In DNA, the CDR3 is TGTGCCAGCAGCTCGATTTACGGGACAGGGAATGTCGGGGAGCTGTTTTTT. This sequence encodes CASSSIYGTGNVGELFF.

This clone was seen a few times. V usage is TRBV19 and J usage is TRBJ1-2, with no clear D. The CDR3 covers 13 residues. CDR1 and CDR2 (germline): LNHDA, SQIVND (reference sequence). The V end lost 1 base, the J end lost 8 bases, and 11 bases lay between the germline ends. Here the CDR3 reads CASSIGPWRGYTF. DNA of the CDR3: TGTGCCAGTAGTATAGGGCCCTGGCGGGGCTACACCTTC.

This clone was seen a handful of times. CDR3 DNA sequence: TGTGCCTGGAGTGGAATGACTGGAAGCTCCTACAATGAGCAGTTCTTC. Its translation is CAWSGMTGSSYNEQFF. V gene TRBV30 combines with J gene TRBJ2-1, with D unclear. The germline gives CDR1 GTSNPN, CDR2 SVGIG (reference sequence). Trimming removed 1 base at V and 0 bases at J, with 13 bases between. There are 16 residues in the CDR3.

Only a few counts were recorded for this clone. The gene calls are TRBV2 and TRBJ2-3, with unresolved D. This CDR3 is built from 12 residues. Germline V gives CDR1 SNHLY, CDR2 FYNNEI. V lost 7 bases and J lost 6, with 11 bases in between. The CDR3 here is CASNRMRDTQYF. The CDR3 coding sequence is TGTGCCAGCAATCGGATGAGGGATACGCAGTATTTT.

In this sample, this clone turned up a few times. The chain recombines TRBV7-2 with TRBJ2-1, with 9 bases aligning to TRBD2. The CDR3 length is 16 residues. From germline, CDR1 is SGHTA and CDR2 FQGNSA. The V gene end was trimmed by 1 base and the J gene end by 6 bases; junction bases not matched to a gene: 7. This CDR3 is CASSLVRERGANEQFF. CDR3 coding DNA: TGTGCCAGCAGCTTAGTTAGGGAGCGGGGGGCCAATGAGCAGTTCTTC.

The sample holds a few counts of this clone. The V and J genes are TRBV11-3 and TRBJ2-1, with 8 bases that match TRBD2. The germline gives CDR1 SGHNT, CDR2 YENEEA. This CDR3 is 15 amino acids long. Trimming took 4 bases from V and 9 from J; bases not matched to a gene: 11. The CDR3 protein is CASSSIGAGDGEQFF. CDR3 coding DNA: TGTGCCAGCAGCTCCATAGGAGCGGGAGACGGTGAGCAGTTCTTC.

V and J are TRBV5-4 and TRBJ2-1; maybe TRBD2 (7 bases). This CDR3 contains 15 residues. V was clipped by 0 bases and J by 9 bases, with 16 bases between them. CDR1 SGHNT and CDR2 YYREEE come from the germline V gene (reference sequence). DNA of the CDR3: TGTGCCAGCAGCTTGGCGTCCGGGGGGCTGCTTGAGCAGTTCTTC. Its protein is CASSLASGGLLEQFF.

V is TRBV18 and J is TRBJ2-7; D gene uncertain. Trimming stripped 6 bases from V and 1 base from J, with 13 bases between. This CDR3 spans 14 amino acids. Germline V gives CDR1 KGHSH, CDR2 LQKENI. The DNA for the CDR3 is TGTGCCAGCTCGAAGCGATCGGAATCCTACGAGCAGTACTTC. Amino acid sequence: CASSKRSESYEQYF.

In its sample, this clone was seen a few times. The CDR3 DNA is TGTGCCAGCAGTTTCCGGGACAGGAACTTCGTGGGCAATCAGCCCCAGCATTTT. Protein product: CASSFRDRNFVGNQPQHF. The chain uses TRBV28 and TRBJ1-5; 8 bases align to TRBD1. Germline values: CDR1 MDHEN, CDR2 SYDVKM. Trimming at V came to 3 bases and at J to 2 bases, leaving 12 bases not matched to a gene. This CDR3 spans 18 amino acids.

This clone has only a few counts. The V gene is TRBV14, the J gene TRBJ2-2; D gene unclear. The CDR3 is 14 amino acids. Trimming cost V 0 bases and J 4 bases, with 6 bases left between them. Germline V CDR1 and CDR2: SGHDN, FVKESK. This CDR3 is CASSQELITGELFF. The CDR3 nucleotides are TGTGCCAGCAGCCAAGAACTTATCACCGGGGAGCTGTTTTTT.

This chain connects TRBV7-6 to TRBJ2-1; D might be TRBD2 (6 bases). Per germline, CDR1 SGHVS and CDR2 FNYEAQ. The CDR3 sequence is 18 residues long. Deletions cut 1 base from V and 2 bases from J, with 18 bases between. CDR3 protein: CASSLDVGGAGPYNEQFF. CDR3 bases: TGTGCCAGCAGCTTAGACGTAGGAGGGGCTGGCCCCTACAATGAGCAGTTCTTC.

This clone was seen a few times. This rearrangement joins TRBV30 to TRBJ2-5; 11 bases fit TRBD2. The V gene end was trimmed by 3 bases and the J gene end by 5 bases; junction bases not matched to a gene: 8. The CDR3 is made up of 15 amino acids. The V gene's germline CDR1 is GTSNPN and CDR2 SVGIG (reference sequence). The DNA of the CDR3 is TGTGCCTGGAGCTTTAGCGGGGGGGCCTGGGAGACCCAGTACTTC. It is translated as CAWSFSGGAWETQYF.

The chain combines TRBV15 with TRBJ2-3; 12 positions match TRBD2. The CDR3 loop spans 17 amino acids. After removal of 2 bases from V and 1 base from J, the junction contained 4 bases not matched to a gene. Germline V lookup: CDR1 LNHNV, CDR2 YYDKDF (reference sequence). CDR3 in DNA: TGTGCCACCAGCAGATCTAGCGGGAGGGCCGGCACAGATACGCAGTATTTT. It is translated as CATSRSSGRAGTDTQYF.

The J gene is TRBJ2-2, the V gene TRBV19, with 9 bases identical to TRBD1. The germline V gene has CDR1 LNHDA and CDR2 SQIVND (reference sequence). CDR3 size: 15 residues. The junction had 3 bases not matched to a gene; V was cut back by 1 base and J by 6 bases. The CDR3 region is CASSIAGQGSGELFF. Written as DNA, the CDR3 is TGTGCCAGTAGTATAGCGGGACAGGGCTCCGGGGAGCTGTTTTTT.

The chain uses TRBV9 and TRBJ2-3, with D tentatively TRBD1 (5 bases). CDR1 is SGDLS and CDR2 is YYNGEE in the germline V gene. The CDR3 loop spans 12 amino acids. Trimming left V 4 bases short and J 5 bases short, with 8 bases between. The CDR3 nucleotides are TGTGCCAGCAGCCCCGACAGAGATACGCAGTATTTT. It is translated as CASSPDRDTQYF.

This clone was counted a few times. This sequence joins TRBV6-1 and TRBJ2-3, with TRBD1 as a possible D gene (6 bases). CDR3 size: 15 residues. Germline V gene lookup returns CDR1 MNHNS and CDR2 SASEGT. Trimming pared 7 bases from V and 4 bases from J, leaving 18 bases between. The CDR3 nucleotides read TGTGCCAGCAAGGCTGGGGGCAGCGAGGCAGATACGCAGTATTTT. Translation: CASKAGGSEADTQYF.